The clone carrying this TCR beta chain is judged medium-sized. TCRdb reprocessed the 5' RACE reads via MiXCR and lists one record per CDR3 protein. The sample consists of hundreds of thousands of distinct CDR3 sequences, around 22% of them appearing once. This sample is drawn from a study of T-cell memory formation after mild COVID-19. Study in general: For the most part, TCR clusters were specific to one donor.

The CDR3 contains 12 residues. The germline V and J ends were trimmed by 6 bases and 7 bases, with 11 bases remaining between them. Germline V gene sequence: CDR1 KGHDR, CDR2 SFDVKD. The source is an adult woman who had mild COVID-19 (a few samples of this study predate the infection). Cell type and time point are not known. The rearrangement links TRBV24-1 to TRBJ1-2; D possibly corresponds to TRBD1 (5 bases). Sequencing was done on a sample of PBMCs or a T cell subset sorted from them (not recorded which). The CDR3 sequence: CATSRQGFGYTF. CDR3 nucleotide sequence: TGTGCCACCAGTCGCCAGGGTTTTGGCTACACCTTC.